This TCR beta chain was captured by sequencing in a study of shared clonotypes between healthy human individuals. Study results and limitations: Among several donors, approximately 5% of naive CD4 clonotypes were found in common.

Terminally differentiated effector memory CD45RA+ cells were excluded by CCR7 positive selection of CD45RO-negative cells. A word on this clone: Its antigen is still unknown. Sequence at one end of the junction differs from germline and may be a read error.

At the deep level, the assay was run. In the original analysis: Because ImmunoSEQ provided only junction sequences with no quality scores, the filtering differed. Clones were read by immunoSEQ multiplex PCR, and TCRdb kept only the in-frame ones, dropping some. Clone size and the V and J calls come from that table; the DNA yielded D and trimming. The sample includes about 2 million clones, over 85% seen only once; the top ten take around 1.2%. Germline V gene sequence: CDR1 SSHAT, CDR2 FNYEAQ (reference sequence). This CDR3 has 13 residues. The sample taken for sequencing was naive CD8+ T cells sorted from blood. The chain employs TRBV7-7 and TRBJ1-1; TRBD1 matches 7 bases. The origin of this receptor is a young man in good health. In DNA, the CDR3 is TGTGCTAGCAGCGTTAACAGGGGTGCTGAAGCTTTCTTT. Protein: CASSVNRGAEAFF.